A single sample is the source of the 10 T cell receptor beta chains below, sequenced in a study of blood T cells in healthy people across ages. Combining a sample-barcoded 5' primer with a J-beta primer mix, a second PCR ran for roughly 6 to 12 cycles. TCRdb ran MiXCR on the 5' RACE reads and lists one entry per CDR3 protein. Of approximately 770,000 distinct CDR3 sequences listed, nearly 60% are singletons. The sequenced material came from blood. The receptor source for this set is a man aged 25 to 45 in good health.

This chain connects TRBV7-3 to TRBJ2-1, with 11 bases fitting TRBD2. Germline CDR1 reads SGHTA; CDR2 reads FQGTGA. This CDR3 has 18 residues. V shed 1 base, J shed 5 bases, and the junction held 10 bases outside the gene matches. The CDR3 protein is CASSLRGLAEGKHNEQFF. The CDR3 DNA is TGTGCCAGCAGCTTAAGGGGACTAGCGGAGGGCAAACACAATGAGCAGTTCTTC.

This clonotype came up once. The chain employs TRBV29-1 and TRBJ1-2, with a tentative D call TRBD1 (6 bases). Germline-derived CDR1 and CDR2 are SQVTM and ANQGSEA. The CDR3 consists of 13 residues. Between the trimmed V and J ends, which lost 2 bases and 6 bases, there was a span of 13 bases. In DNA form, the CDR3 reads TGCAGCGTTGAACGGGGGCTTTTGGATGGCTACACCTTC. Translated: CSVERGLLDGYTF. Complete variable domain (other parts from reference TRBV29-1 and TRBJ1-2): SAVISQKPSRDICQRGTSLTIQCQVDSQVTMMFWYRQQPGQSLTLIATANQGSEATYESGFVIDKFPISRPNLTFSTLTVSNMSPEDSSIYLCSVERGLLDGYTFGSGTRLTVV.

The chain joins TRBV20-1 to TRBJ2-5; 11 nucleotides agree with TRBD2. The J segment lost 5 bases and the V segment lost 2 bases, leaving 10 bases of the junction unmatched. This CDR3 contains 16 residues. From germline, CDR1 is DFQATT and CDR2 SNEGSKA (reference sequence). This CDR3 reads CSARITLAGVQETQYF. CDR3 in DNA: TGCAGTGCTAGAATAACACTAGCGGGAGTTCAGGAGACCCAGTACTTC.

The gene calls are TRBV20-1 and TRBJ2-5, with 7 bases lining up with TRBD2. J gave up 5 bases and V 6 bases, and 9 bases lay outside the gene matches. Germline CDR1 is DFQATT and CDR2 is SNEGSKA (reference sequence). CDR3 size: 13 residues. DNA for the CDR3: TGCAGTGCCCGGACTAGAGCCGGGGAGACCCAGTACTTC. Translation gives CSARTRAGETQYF.

This clonotype was counted a few times. CDR3 in amino acids: CASSLGQTSGANVLTF. In nucleotides, the CDR3 is TGCGCCAGCAGCTTGGGACAGACATCAGGGGCCAACGTCCTGACTTTC. V usage is TRBV5-1 and J usage is TRBJ2-6; possibly TRBD1 for D (5 bases). Germline assignment: CDR1 SGHRS and CDR2 YFSETQ. The V gene lost 0 bases and the J gene lost 4 bases, with 11 bases spanning the gap. The CDR3 consists of 16 residues. Combining the CDR3 with reference TRBV5-1 and TRBJ2-6 gives the whole variable domain KAGVTQTPRYLIKTRGQQVTLSCSPISGHRSVSWYQQTPGQGLQFLFEYFSETQRNKGNFPGRFSGRQFSNSRSEMNVSTLELGDSALYLCASSLGQTSGANVLTFGAGSRLTVL.

This chain connects TRBV10-3 to TRBJ1-1; no definite D call. CDR3 length: 13 residues. The germline CDR1 and CDR2 sequences are ENHRY and SYGVKD. Deletions cut 2 bases from V and 1 base from J, with 5 bases between. The chain's CDR3 is CAISETANTEAFF. The CDR3 bases are TGTGCCATCAGTGAGACAGCGAACACTGAAGCTTTCTTT.

The chain carries TRBV5-4 and TRBJ1-2; D is undetermined. Looked up from germline, CDR1 is SGHNT and CDR2 is YYREEE (reference sequence). Trimming removed 0 bases at V and 2 bases at J, with 14 bases between. CDR3 length equals 16 residues. DNA for the CDR3: TGTGCCAGCAGCTTGGGCAGCTTTATTCTCAACTATGGCTACACCTTC. It is translated as CASSLGSFILNYGYTF.

This clonotype showed up just a few times. The J gene is TRBJ2-3, the V gene TRBV20-1; 7 bases agree with TRBD2. The germline V gene has CDR1 DFQATT and CDR2 SNEGSKA (reference sequence). The CDR3 totals 14 residues. The J segment lost 1 base and the V segment lost 5 bases, leaving 6 bases of the junction unmatched. CDR3 in DNA: TGCAGTGCTGGGAGGCTAGCGGGCACAGATACGCAGTATTTT. It is translated as CSAGRLAGTDTQYF.

The J gene is TRBJ2-1, the V gene TRBV7-2; no firm D call. V was cut by 0 bases and J by 15 bases, with 18 bases left in between. The germline gives CDR1 SGHTA, CDR2 FQGNSA. The CDR3 consists of 14 residues. Written as DNA, the CDR3 is TGTGCCAGCAGCTTAGCGCAGTGGAGTGGGGATCTGTTCTTC. Encoded protein: CASSLAQWSGDLFF.

In this sample, this clonotype turned up a few times. V gene TRBV12-3 or TRBV12-4 combines with J gene TRBJ2-5; the D call may be TRBD1 or TRBD2 (5 bases each). V was pared by 5 bases and J by 5 bases, with 18 bases between. The CDR3 spans 15 residues. CDR3 sequence (DNA): TGTGCCAGCAGTGCAGTACGGGACGCTGCGGAGACCCAGTACTTC. Protein: CASSAVRDAAETQYF.